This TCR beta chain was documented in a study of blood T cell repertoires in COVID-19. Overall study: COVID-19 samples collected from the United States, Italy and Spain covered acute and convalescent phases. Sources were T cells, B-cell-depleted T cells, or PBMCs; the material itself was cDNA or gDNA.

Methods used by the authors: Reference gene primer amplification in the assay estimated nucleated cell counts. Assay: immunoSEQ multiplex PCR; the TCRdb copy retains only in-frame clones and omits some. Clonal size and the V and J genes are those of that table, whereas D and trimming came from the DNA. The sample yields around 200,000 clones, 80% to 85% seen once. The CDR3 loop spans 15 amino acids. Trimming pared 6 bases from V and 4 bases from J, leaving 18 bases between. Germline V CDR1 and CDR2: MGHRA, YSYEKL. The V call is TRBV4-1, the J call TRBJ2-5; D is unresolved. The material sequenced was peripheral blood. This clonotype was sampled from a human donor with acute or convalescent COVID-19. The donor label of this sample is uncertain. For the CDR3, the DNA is TGCGCCAGCAGTCCGGTCCGGAGCCTGGGAGAGACCCAGTACTTC. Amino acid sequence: CASSPVRSLGETQYF.